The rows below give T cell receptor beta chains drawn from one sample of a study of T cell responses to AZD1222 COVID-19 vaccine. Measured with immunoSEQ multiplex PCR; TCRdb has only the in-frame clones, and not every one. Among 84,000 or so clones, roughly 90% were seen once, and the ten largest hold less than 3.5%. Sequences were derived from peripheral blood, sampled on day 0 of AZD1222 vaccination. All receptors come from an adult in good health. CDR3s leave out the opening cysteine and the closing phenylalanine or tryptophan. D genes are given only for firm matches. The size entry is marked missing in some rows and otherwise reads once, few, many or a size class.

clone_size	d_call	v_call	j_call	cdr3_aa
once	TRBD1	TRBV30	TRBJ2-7	AWSTSGTGVYEQY
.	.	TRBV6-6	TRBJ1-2	ASSYSGGGRGYT
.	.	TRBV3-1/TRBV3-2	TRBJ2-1	ASSQTFAAGQNNEQF
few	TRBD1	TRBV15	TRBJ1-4	ATSSGQGAGEKLF
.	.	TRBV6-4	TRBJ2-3	ASSVMSGDTQY
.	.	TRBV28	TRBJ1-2	ASSLATTSYGYT
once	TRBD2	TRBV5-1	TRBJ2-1	ASSQLTSGAYNEQF
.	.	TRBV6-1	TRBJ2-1	ASSDPGSPYNEQF
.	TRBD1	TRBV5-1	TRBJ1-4	ASSLGTGNEKLF
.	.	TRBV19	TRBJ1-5	ASSIDRWGTHSNQPQH
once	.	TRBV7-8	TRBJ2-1	ASSPPRERTNEQF
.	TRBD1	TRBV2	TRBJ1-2	ASSLTGGDYGYT
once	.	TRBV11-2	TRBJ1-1	ASRDPRDTEAF
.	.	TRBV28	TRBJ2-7	ASSFGLYEQY
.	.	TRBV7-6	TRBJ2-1	ASSRQPGTAYNEQF
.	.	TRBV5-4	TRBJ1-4	ASSPGGVRGEKLF
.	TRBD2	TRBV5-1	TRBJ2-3	ASSRRTPGLAGRTDTQY